This is a list of T cell receptor beta chains from one sample in a study of monozygotic twins with cystic fibrosis. Using immunoSEQ multiplex PCR, the repertoire was profiled, and TCRdb retains in-frame clones only, with some absent. The repertoire holds about 32,000 clones, with about 92% as singletons. Sequencing was done on a sample of blood. The receptors stem from a girl aged 2 to 10 with cystic fibrosis. The CDR3 runs from the conserved cysteine through the conserved F or W. The order of the fields is V gene, clone size, D gene, J gene, CDR3 protein, CDR3 DNA. The D gene is left open where the match is weak. The size entry is marked missing in some rows and otherwise reads once, few, many or a size class.

v_gene: TRBV27; abundance: .; d_gene: TRBD1; j_gene: TRBJ1-4; CDR3aa: CASSSPGGASDEKLFF; CDR3nt: TGTGCCAGCAGTTCCCCAGGGGGCGCGAGTGACGAAAAACTGTTTTTT
v_gene: TRBV5-1; abundance: .; d_gene: .; j_gene: TRBJ2-1; CDR3aa: CASSFDLRSYNEQFF; CDR3nt: TGCGCCAGCAGCTTCGACCTCCGCTCCTACAATGAGCAGTTCTTC
v_gene: TRBV4-3; abundance: .; d_gene: .; j_gene: TRBJ1-1; CDR3aa: CASSHRSGGVEAFF; CDR3nt: TGCGCCAGCAGCCATCGGTCGGGAGGAGTAGAGGCTTTCTTT
v_gene: TRBV5-4; abundance: .; d_gene: .; j_gene: TRBJ2-7; CDR3aa: CASSATGTHEQYF; CDR3nt: TGTGCCAGCAGCGCCACAGGGACCCACGAGCAGTACTTC
v_gene: TRBV10-3; abundance: .; d_gene: .; j_gene: TRBJ1-1; CDR3aa: CAISEDRNTEAFF; CDR3nt: TGTGCCATCAGTGAGGACAGGAACACTGAAGCTTTCTTT
v_gene: TRBV4-1; abundance: .; d_gene: .; j_gene: TRBJ1-4; CDR3aa: CASSQFPGRAEKLFF; CDR3nt: TGCGCCAGCAGCCAGTTCCCAGGGAGGGCTGAAAAACTGTTTTTT
v_gene: TRBV29-1; abundance: .; d_gene: .; j_gene: TRBJ2-1; CDR3aa: CSGAFWENNEQLF; CDR3nt: TGCAGCGGCGCATTTTGGGAAAACAATGAGCAGCTCTTC
v_gene: TRBV5-8; abundance: .; d_gene: .; j_gene: TRBJ1-2; CDR3aa: CASTVLYGYTF; CDR3nt: TGTGCCAGCACAGTCCTTTATGGCTACACCTTC
v_gene: TRBV15; abundance: few; d_gene: .; j_gene: TRBJ2-7; CDR3aa: CATSRDRGSYEQYF; CDR3nt: TGTGCCACCAGCAGAGATAGAGGTTCCTACGAGCAGTACTTC
v_gene: TRBV9; abundance: .; d_gene: .; j_gene: TRBJ2-5; CDR3aa: CASSVAGEETQYF; CDR3nt: TGTGCCAGCAGCGTAGCTGGGGAAGAGACCCAGTACTTC
v_gene: TRBV6-1; abundance: .; d_gene: .; j_gene: TRBJ1-1; CDR3aa: CASSERGELEAFF; CDR3nt: TGTGCCAGCAGTGAACGCGGAGAGCTTGAAGCTTTCTTT
v_gene: TRBV5-4; abundance: .; d_gene: .; j_gene: TRBJ2-1; CDR3aa: CASSIPGVDEQFF; CDR3nt: TGTGCCAGCAGCATTCCCGGTGTCGATGAGCAGTTCTTC
v_gene: TRBV7-2; abundance: .; d_gene: .; j_gene: TRBJ1-3; CDR3aa: CASSQGSGNTIYF; CDR3nt: TGTGCCAGCAGCCAAGGCTCTGGAAACACCATATATTTT
v_gene: TRBV10-3; abundance: .; d_gene: TRBD2; j_gene: TRBJ2-3; CDR3aa: CAISVSGSTDTQYF; CDR3nt: TGTGCCATCAGTGTTAGCGGGTCCACAGATACGCAGTATTTT
v_gene: TRBV27; abundance: .; d_gene: .; j_gene: TRBJ2-1; CDR3aa: CASSPLSGRRFF; CDR3nt: TGTGCCAGCAGTCCTCTAAGCGGTCGTCGGTTCTTC
v_gene: TRBV29-1; abundance: .; d_gene: .; j_gene: TRBJ2-2; CDR3aa: CSAHLLLGTGELFF; CDR3nt: TGCAGCGCCCACCTGCTACTGGGAACCGGGGAGCTGTTTTTT
v_gene: TRBV5-6; abundance: .; d_gene: .; j_gene: TRBJ2-7; CDR3aa: CASSWYRAEQYF; CDR3nt: TGTGCCAGCAGCTGGTACAGGGCCGAGCAGTACTTC
v_gene: TRBV4-2; abundance: .; d_gene: .; j_gene: TRBJ2-7; CDR3aa: CASSQDPQGAVSYEQYF; CDR3nt: TGTGCCAGCAGCCAAGATCCACAGGGAGCGGTCTCCTACGAGCAGTACTTC
v_gene: TRBV2; abundance: .; d_gene: .; j_gene: TRBJ2-5; CDR3aa: CASNVWKGETQYF; CDR3nt: TGTGCCAGCAATGTCTGGAAGGGAGAGACCCAGTACTTC
v_gene: TRBV7-3; abundance: medium-sized; d_gene: .; j_gene: TRBJ2-1; CDR3aa: CASSLTLASPFSYNEQFF; CDR3nt: TGTGCCAGCAGCTTAACGCTGGCTAGCCCCTTCTCCTACAATGAGCAGTTCTTC
v_gene: TRBV28; abundance: .; d_gene: TRBD1; j_gene: TRBJ1-5; CDR3aa: CASSLAQGETQPQHF; CDR3nt: TGTGCCAGCAGTTTGGCACAGGGGGAAACTCAGCCCCAGCATTTT
v_gene: TRBV14; abundance: .; d_gene: .; j_gene: TRBJ2-7; CDR3aa: CASSQNRYSYEQYF; CDR3nt: TGTGCCAGCAGCCAGAACCGGTACAGCTACGAGCAGTACTTC
v_gene: TRBV30; abundance: .; d_gene: .; j_gene: TRBJ2-1; CDR3aa: CAWSVGPANEQFF; CDR3nt: TGTGCCTGGAGTGTAGGGCCGGCGAATGAGCAGTTCTTC
v_gene: TRBV6-1; abundance: .; d_gene: .; j_gene: TRBJ2-7; CDR3aa: CASDQGSSYEQYF; CDR3nt: TGTGCCAGTGACCAGGGTAGCTCCTACGAGCAGTACTTC
v_gene: TRBV2; abundance: .; d_gene: .; j_gene: TRBJ2-7; CDR3aa: CASRATSSVVPEQYF; CDR3nt: TGTGCCAGCAGGGCAACGTCTAGCGTAGTACCCGAGCAGTACTTC
v_gene: TRBV14; abundance: .; d_gene: .; j_gene: TRBJ2-7; CDR3aa: CASSRGEGPSYEQYF; CDR3nt: TGTGCCAGCAGCAGGGGGGAGGGCCCCTCCTACGAGCAGTACTTC
v_gene: TRBV18; abundance: .; d_gene: TRBD2; j_gene: TRBJ2-1; CDR3aa: CASSPSLLSGEFYNEQFF; CDR3nt: TGTGCCAGCTCACCATCCCTTTTGAGCGGGGAGTTCTACAATGAGCAGTTCTTC